The following is a T cell receptor (beta chain) sequence with its context. Its antigen is as yet unknown. Aged about 6 to 95, donors were systemically healthy Caucasians from Russia. The data are from a study of blood T cells in healthy people across ages. Study-level findings and limits: Roughly linear declines in TCR beta diversity per million T cells occurred with age.

The authors ran a second PCR of 7 to 11 cycles using a sample-barcoded 5' primer and a J-beta primer mix. One entry per CDR3 protein, called by TCRdb with MiXCR from the 5' RACE reads. The table lists 1.5 million to 2 million distinct CDR3 sequences, around 48% of them singletons. The CDR3 covers 15 residues. V was shortened by 2 bases and J by 1 base, with 9 bases between the two germline ends. Germline CDR1 reads MDHEN; CDR2 reads SYDVKM. Sequencing used blood. The genes are TRBV28 and TRBJ2-4; TRBD1 or TRBD2 may be the D gene (5 bases each). The receptor's source is a woman in her 40s in good health. CDR3: CASSLIGEAKNIQYF. The CDR3 region has the DNA TGTGCCAGCAGTTTAATAGGGGAGGCCAAAAACATTCAGTACTTC.